These 27 T cell receptor beta chains came from one sample sequenced in a study of T cell repertoires in cytomegalovirus infection. TCRdb itself ran the reads through MiXCR, one entry per CDR3 protein. The table lists 450,000 to 550,000 distinct CDR3 sequences, approximately 46% of them singletons. The antigens these receptors bind are not known. The sample consisted of cultured PBMCs, taken from culture after CMV antigen stimulation. The origin of the receptors is a human donor in good health (CMV status not recorded). Some clones in this sample may be carry-over from other donors' samples.

V is TRBV4-3 and J is TRBJ2-1, with TRBD1 identical over 7 bases. The CDR3 consists of 12 residues. The germline V gene has CDR1 LGHNA and CDR2 YSLEER. V shed 3 bases and J 10 bases; nucleotides not matched to a gene: 3. The CDR3 reads CASSQRGREQFF. The CDR3 DNA reads as TGCGCCAGCAGCCAGAGGGGGCGCGAGCAGTTCTTC.

J is TRBJ1-2 and V is TRBV20-1; D gene unclear. Germline V gene data show CDR1 as DFQATT and CDR2 as SNEGSKA (reference sequence). The CDR3 is made up of 11 amino acids. V lost 2 bases, J lost 13 bases, and 14 bases lay in between. The CDR3 coding sequence is TGCAGTGCTAGAACCAGTCGGGTTTGCACCTTC. This codes for CSARTSRVCTF.

This chain connects TRBV10-3 to TRBJ1-2; 10 positions agree with TRBD1. Trimming at V came to 4 bases and at J to 9 bases, leaving 17 bases not matched to a gene. This CDR3 spans 17 amino acids. Germline V gene sequence: CDR1 ENHRY, CDR2 SYGVKD. The CDR3 sequence is CAISAIPGQGTTTRYTF. The DNA of the CDR3 is TGTGCCATCAGTGCCATCCCGGGACAGGGGACGACTACCCGCTACACCTTC.

A few counts support this clonotype. V and J are TRBV7-2 and TRBJ2-3; TRBD2 aligns across 10 bases. This CDR3 region has 16 residues. The V gene's germline CDR1 is SGHTA and CDR2 FQGNSA. V shed 3 bases, J shed 3 bases, and the junction held 6 bases outside the gene matches. The CDR3 nucleotides are TGTGCCAGCAGCTTCCTAGCGGGGGCGGTGACAGATACGCAGTATTTT. Residues: CASSFLAGAVTDTQYF.

This clonotype was detected only a few times. The rearrangement uses TRBV7-8 and TRBJ2-3; TRBD2 might be the D (5 bases). V was clipped by 0 bases and J by 4 bases, with 5 bases between them. Germline assignment: CDR1 SGHVS and CDR2 FQNEAQ. The CDR3 is 13 residues long. CDR3 in DNA: TGTGCCAGCAGCTTAGCGCGGGCAGATACGCAGTATTTT. Amino acids: CASSLARADTQYF.

This chain connects TRBV12-3 or TRBV12-4 to TRBJ2-7, with 8 bases fitting TRBD1. V lost 4 bases to trimming and J lost 0 bases; unmatched junction nucleotides: 5. The CDR3 has 15 residues. The CDR3 bases are TGTGCCAGCAGTTCCCTCGGACAGGGCTCCTACGAGCAGTACTTC. Protein: CASSSLGQGSYEQYF.

The chain uses TRBV25-1 and TRBJ2-3; 7 bases align to TRBD2. This CDR3 has 15 residues. With 3 bases clipped from V and 6 bases from J, the junction kept 9 bases outside the gene matches. Germline assignment: CDR1 MGHDK and CDR2 SYGVNS. For the CDR3, the DNA is TGTGCCAGCAGTGACCCTAGCGGCCCCGGGGATACGCAGTATTTT. Its translation: CASSDPSGPGDTQYF.

J is TRBJ2-5 and V is TRBV2; D gene uncertain. Trimming stripped 2 bases from V and 4 bases from J, with 11 bases between. The CDR3 contains 14 residues. Germline V gene data show CDR1 as SNHLY and CDR2 as FYNNEI. The chain's CDR3 is CASSEWARVETQYF. The CDR3 nucleotides read TGTGCCAGCAGTGAATGGGCTAGGGTAGAGACCCAGTACTTC.

This clonotype was seen more than once but under ten times. The chain combines TRBV7-9 with TRBJ2-1, with D possibly matching TRBD2 (7 bases). The CDR3 is made up of 13 amino acids. V lost 3 bases to trimming and J lost 8 bases, with 11 bases between them. Germline V gene data show CDR1 as SEHNR and CDR2 as FQNEAQ (reference sequence). The CDR3 protein is CASSFGGGYEQFF. CDR3 nucleotide sequence: TGTGCCAGCAGCTTCGGCGGGGGCTATGAGCAGTTCTTC.

The chain uses TRBV6-1 and TRBJ2-7, with 10 positions matching TRBD1. The CDR3 covers 15 residues. V shed 4 bases, J shed 6 bases, and the junction held 9 bases outside the gene matches. Germline CDR1 reads MNHNS; CDR2 reads SASEGT. The CDR3 sequence: CASSVWDRGTVEQYF. CDR3 nucleotide sequence: TGTGCCAGCAGTGTTTGGGACAGGGGCACAGTCGAGCAGTACTTC.

The chain is built from TRBV7-6 and TRBJ1-2; D not resolved. Deletions cut 2 bases from V and 4 bases from J, with 14 bases between. Germline CDR1 SGHVS, CDR2 FNYEAQ. This CDR3 has 15 amino acids. For the CDR3, the DNA is TGTGCCAGCAGCTTACTCACCCTACAGACCTATGGCTACACCTTC. This codes for CASSLLTLQTYGYTF.

This clonotype came up a few times. The CDR3 spells CASSYRQPYNEQFF. CDR3 in DNA: TGTGCCAGCAGCTACCGACAGCCCTACAATGAGCAGTTCTTC. This rearrangement joins TRBV7-8 to TRBJ2-1; tentatively, D is TRBD1 (5 bases). Germline assignment: CDR1 SGHVS and CDR2 FQNEAQ. V gave up 4 bases and J gave up 2 bases, with 9 bases separating them. The CDR3 sequence is 14 residues long.

In this sample, this clonotype turned up once. The chain carries TRBV20-1 and TRBJ2-3; 9 bases match TRBD1. The ends lost 5 bases at V and 5 bases at J; junction bases unmatched: 8. This CDR3 region has 14 residues. Germline V gene lookup returns CDR1 DFQATT and CDR2 SNEGSKA (reference sequence). DNA of the CDR3: TGCAGTGCTCTACAGGGGGCGCGTATAGATACGCAGTATTTT. Translation: CSALQGARIDTQYF.

With respect to this clonotype: An end of the junction differs from the germline gene, which may be a read error. The genes are TRBV7-9 and TRBJ2-2; possibly TRBD2 for D (6 bases). From germline, CDR1 is SEHNR and CDR2 FQNEAQ (reference sequence). This CDR3 comprises 13 residues. CDR3 sequence reads: CASSIAVTGELFF. CDR3 DNA: TGTGCCAGCAGCATAGCGGTTACCGGGGAGCTGTTTTTT.

The V and J genes are TRBV7-2 and TRBJ2-1, with 8 bases fitting TRBD2. This CDR3 comprises 13 residues. Trimming took 6 bases from V and 15 from J; bases not matched to a gene: 13. CDR1 is SGHTA, CDR2 FQGNSA, per germline. The CDR3, as DNA: TGTGCCAGCAGTATCGTAGGGCGGGGGGAGGTGTTCTTC. Amino acid sequence: CASSIVGRGEVFF.

This chain joins TRBV29-1 and TRBJ2-3, with D possibly being TRBD1 or TRBD2 (5 bases each). The CDR3 runs to 13 residues. Looked up from germline, CDR1 is SQVTM and CDR2 is ANQGSEA. V lost 7 bases to trimming and J lost 2 bases, with 13 bases between them. CDR3 bases: TGCAGCGGCCGGGACGGTCCCACAGATACGCAGTATTTT. This codes for CSGRDGPTDTQYF.

This sequence joins TRBV4-3 and TRBJ1-1; no definite D call. V lost 4 bases and J lost 3, with 18 bases in between. The CDR3 length is 16 residues. CDR1 is LGHNA, CDR2 YSLEER, per germline. In DNA form, the CDR3 reads TGCGCCAGCAGCCCGCCGGGCGGGGAAGAGGACACTGAAGCTTTCTTT. Its protein product is CASSPPGGEEDTEAFF.

The chain employs TRBV5-1 and TRBJ2-6; possibly TRBD1 for D (6 bases). This CDR3 region has 17 residues. Germline assignment: CDR1 SGHRS and CDR2 YFSETQ. Between the trimmed V and J ends, which lost 4 bases and 0 bases, there was a span of 14 bases. The CDR3 loop reads CASSVRTADSGANVLTF. DNA of the CDR3: TGCGCCAGCAGCGTACGGACAGCGGACTCTGGGGCCAACGTCCTGACTTTC.

This chain joins TRBV12-3 or TRBV12-4 and TRBJ1-1, with a weak D call TRBD1 (6 bases). With 5 bases removed from V and 0 bases from J, the gap between germline ends came to 13 bases. The CDR3 extends over 15 amino acids. The CDR3 bases are TGTGCCAGCAGTCCCCGTCAGGGGATGAACACTGAAGCTTTCTTT. It codes for CASSPRQGMNTEAFF.

Here the CDR3 DNA reads TGTGCCAGCAGTGAAGTTAGCGGGAGGGCCGTATCCTACAATGAGCAGTTCTTC. This translates into CASSEVSGRAVSYNEQFF. The chain joins TRBV25-1 to TRBJ2-1, with TRBD2 matching over 11 bases. CDR3 size: 18 residues. Germline V gene sequence: CDR1 MGHDK, CDR2 SYGVNS. Unmatched junction bases numbered 7, after V lost 2 bases and J lost 1 base.

This clonotype was counted only a few times. The CDR3 reads CASSRAGPDTQYF. The DNA of the CDR3 is TGTGCCAGCAGCCGCGCGGGGCCGGATACGCAGTATTTT. The chain links TRBV7-2 to TRBJ2-3; a possible D gene is TRBD2 (6 bases). V dropped 5 bases and J dropped 6 bases, with 12 bases sitting between them. The CDR3 consists of 13 residues. Germline CDR1 reads SGHTA; CDR2 reads FQGNSA.

On this clonotype: A much larger clone is a single base away; this may be a read error. The chain combines TRBV6-6 with TRBJ2-5; TRBD1 matches at 8 bases. The V gene's germline CDR1 is MNHNY and CDR2 SVGAGI (reference sequence). Trimming removed 2 bases from V and 4 bases from J; junction bases left unmatched: 0. The CDR3 is 13 residues long. As DNA, the CDR3 is TGTGCCAGCAGTTACGACAGGGGAGAGACCCAGTACTTC. This sequence encodes CASSYDRGETQYF.

The chain combines TRBV7-9 with TRBJ2-7, with TRBD2 matching 10 bases. CDR3 length: 14 residues. CDR1 and CDR2 from the germline V gene are SEHNR and FQNEAQ (reference sequence). V was pared by 6 bases and J by 6 bases, with 8 bases of the junction left unmatched. The CDR3 region is CASRSGRASGEQYF. In nucleotides, the CDR3 is TGTGCCAGCAGGAGCGGGAGGGCCTCAGGCGAGCAGTACTTC.

The gene calls are TRBV7-2 and TRBJ2-3; D possibly corresponds to TRBD2 (7 bases). Germline V gives CDR1 SGHTA, CDR2 FQGNSA. V lost 4 bases and J 5 bases, leaving 16 bases between the germline ends. This CDR3 has 15 residues. The CDR3 DNA sequence: TGTGCCAGCAGCTCATGGGGGGGCTCGCTAGATACGCAGTATTTT. It specifies CASSSWGGSLDTQYF.

This rearrangement joins TRBV6-1 to TRBJ1-6; no clear D gene. The CDR3 extends over 13 amino acids. Per the germline V gene, CDR1 is MNHNS and CDR2 is SASEGT. Trimming took off 1 base at V and 13 bases at J, with 11 bases between the two ends. This CDR3 reads CASSEGAFLPLHF. CDR3 nucleotide sequence: TGTGCCAGCAGTGAAGGTGCCTTTTTGCCCCTCCACTTT.

This clonotype came up a few times. The V and J genes are TRBV4-1 and TRBJ1-4; D possibly corresponds to TRBD1 (5 bases). CDR1 MGHRA and CDR2 YSYEKL come from the germline V gene. The CDR3 runs to 17 residues. V lost 1 base, J lost 5 bases, and 17 bases lay in between. The CDR3 DNA sequence: TGCGCCAGCAGCCAAGGGGGGACTCTCTCCTCGAATGAAAAACTGTTTTTT. It yields the protein CASSQGGTLSSNEKLFF.

The CDR3 DNA follows: TGTGCCAGCAGTTTACTGCGACAGGGCGATTCACCCCTCCACTTT. Translating gives CASSLLRQGDSPLHF. The rearrangement links TRBV12-3 or TRBV12-4 to TRBJ1-6, with 7 nucleotides matching TRBD1. This CDR3 is 15 amino acids long. J was trimmed by 8 bases and V by 2 bases; bases with no gene match: 6.